This entry lists 8 T cell receptor beta chains sequenced from one sample in a study of T-cell memory formation after mild COVID-19. Using its own MiXCR run on the 5' RACE reads, TCRdb lists one record per CDR3 protein. The table has some 450,000 distinct CDR3 sequences, roughly 18% seen once. The sequenced material came from PBMCs or a T cell subset sorted from them (not recorded which). Receptors were obtained from a man between 18 and 35 years old who had mild COVID-19 (a few samples of this study predate the infection). Cell type and time point are not known.

The V and J genes are TRBV5-1 and TRBJ2-7, with D hard to call. The CDR3 sequence is 13 residues long. Trimming shortened V by 1 base and J by 5 bases, and 10 bases separated the two germline ends. Germline values: CDR1 SGHRS, CDR2 YFSETQ. CDR3 protein: CASSLSLENEQYF. In DNA, the CDR3 is TGCGCCAGCAGCTTGTCTCTCGAGAACGAGCAGTACTTC.

There are a few counts of this clonotype. This chain joins TRBV7-2 and TRBJ1-1, with 7 bases fitting TRBD1. Per the germline V gene, CDR1 is SGHTA and CDR2 is FQGNSA. This CDR3 is 14 amino acids long. The V gene end was trimmed by 3 bases and the J gene end by 4 bases; junction bases not matched to a gene: 5. CDR3: CASSFQGESTEAFF. The DNA for the CDR3 is TGTGCCAGCAGCTTTCAGGGGGAGAGCACTGAAGCTTTCTTT.

This clonotype occurred a few times. The chain uses TRBV18 and TRBJ2-5; D ambiguous. Trimming shortened V by 1 base and J by 5 bases, and 8 bases separated the two germline ends. The CDR3 runs 13 residues. Germline CDR1 is KGHSH and CDR2 is LQKENI. In nucleotides, the CDR3 is TGTGCCAGCTCACCACAGCACGGGGAGACCCAGTACTTC. Translated: CASSPQHGETQYF.

The CDR3 spells CATSDPDGANYGYTF. The CDR3 DNA reads TGTGCCACCAGTGATCCGGACGGAGCTAACTATGGCTACACCTTC. V gene TRBV24-1 combines with J gene TRBJ1-2; the D is unclear. The CDR3 runs to 15 residues. CDR1 KGHDR and CDR2 SFDVKD come from the germline V gene. V shed 3 bases and J shed 0 bases, with 10 bases lying between them.

The J gene is TRBJ2-3, the V gene TRBV4-3; D is undetermined. Germline lookup yields CDR1 LGHNA and CDR2 YSLEER. CDR3 length equals 17 residues. V lost 0 bases and J 0 bases, leaving 13 bases between the germline ends. The CDR3 here is CASSQDQPATSTDTQYF. DNA for the CDR3: TGCGCCAGCAGCCAAGATCAGCCGGCGACTAGCACAGATACGCAGTATTTT.

This clonotype turned up a few times. V and J are TRBV20-1 and TRBJ1-1; no clear D gene. The CDR3 contains 14 residues. Germline V gene lookup returns CDR1 DFQATT and CDR2 SNEGSKA (reference sequence). Trimming removed 6 bases from V and 0 bases from J, with 14 bases in between. CDR3 nucleotide sequence: TGCAGTGCCAGGAAGAAAGCGATGAACACTGAAGCTTTCTTT. Amino acid sequence: CSARKKAMNTEAFF.

In this sample, this clonotype turned up a few times. This rearrangement joins TRBV5-1 to TRBJ1-2; D ambiguous. There are 13 residues in the CDR3. Trimming removed 0 bases from V and 7 bases from J, with 10 bases in between. Germline lookup yields CDR1 SGHRS and CDR2 YFSETQ. CDR3 amino acids: CASSLEREGGYTF. The CDR3 DNA reads TGCGCCAGCAGCTTGGAAAGGGAAGGTGGCTACACCTTC.

This clonotype was counted a few times. The chain couples TRBV5-5 to TRBJ2-3; 7 nucleotides match TRBD1. The V gene's germline CDR1 is SGHKS and CDR2 YYEKEE (reference sequence). The CDR3 spans 15 residues. The junction had 2 bases not matched to a gene; V was cut back by 0 bases and J by 1 base. Here the CDR3 DNA reads TGTGCCAGCAGCTTGGACAGGGGTCGCACAGATACGCAGTATTTT. As protein: CASSLDRGRTDTQYF.